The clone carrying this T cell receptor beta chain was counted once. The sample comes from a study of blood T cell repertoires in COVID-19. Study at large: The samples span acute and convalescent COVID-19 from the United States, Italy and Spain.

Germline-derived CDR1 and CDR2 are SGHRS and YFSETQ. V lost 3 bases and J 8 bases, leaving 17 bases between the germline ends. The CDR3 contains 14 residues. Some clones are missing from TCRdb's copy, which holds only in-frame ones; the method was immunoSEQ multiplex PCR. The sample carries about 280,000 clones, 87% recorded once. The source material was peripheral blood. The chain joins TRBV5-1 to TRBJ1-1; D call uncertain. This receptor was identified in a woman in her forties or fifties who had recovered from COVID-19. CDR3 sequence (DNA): TGCGCCAGCAGCTCCCAAACACCACAGATCGAAGCTTTCTTT. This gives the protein CASSSQTPQIEAFF.